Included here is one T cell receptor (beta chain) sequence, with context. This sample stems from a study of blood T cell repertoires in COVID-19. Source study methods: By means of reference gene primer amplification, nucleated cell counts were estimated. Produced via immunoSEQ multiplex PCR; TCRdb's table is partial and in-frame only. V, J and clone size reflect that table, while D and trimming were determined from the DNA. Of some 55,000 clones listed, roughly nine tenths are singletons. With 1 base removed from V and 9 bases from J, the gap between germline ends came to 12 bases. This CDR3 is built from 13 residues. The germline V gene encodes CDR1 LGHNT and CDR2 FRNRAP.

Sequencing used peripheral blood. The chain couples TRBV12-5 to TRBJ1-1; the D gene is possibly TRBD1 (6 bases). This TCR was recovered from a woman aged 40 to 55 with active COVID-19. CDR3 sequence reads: CASGLEGGEQAFF. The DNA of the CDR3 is TGTGCTAGTGGTTTGGAGGGGGGGGAACAAGCTTTCTTT.